What follows is one TCR beta chain and its context. This clonotype came up many times. This receptor's antigen is unknown. No much larger clonotype is one base removed from it; base qualities were not supplied. Taken from cysteine to phenylalanine, the CDR3 has 14 residues. Solely the CDR3 DNA is kept, with 42 bases framed from the first base. CDR1 MNHEY and CDR2 SVGEGT are derived from the germline V gene. V ends up 2 bases short and J 5 bases short, with an unmatched junction base count of 5. Library creation used 5' RACE. The sequencing machine was a NextSeq 500. In the TCR library protocol, unique molecular identifiers were attached to individual cDNA molecules to correct for PCR bias and sequencing error. TCR alpha and beta chains were both sequenced, and the abundances of alpha and beta sequences in each sample were closely correlated with each other. Per the authors' processing: V gene, J gene and CDR3 annotation of TCR sequences was performed with Decombinator V4. TCRs were defined as expanded if a significant change between any two time points was detected under a Poisson model with p below 0.0001. TCR abundances were normalised to the total number of TCRs sequenced per sample and were expressed as counts per million. MAIT TCRs were defined by TRAV1-2 paired with TRAJ12, TRAJ20 or TRAJ33, and iNKT TCRs by TRAV10 paired with TRAJ18. A search of VDJdb, accessed on 1 November 2021, was run for TCRs annotated to CMV, EBV and SARS-CoV-2, with TCRs annotated for multiple antigens excluded. The raw public reads went through TCRdb reprocessing: fastp at Q25, MiXCR clone calling, in-frame beta chains kept. Each CDR3 protein appears once, grouped with its most common genes and DNA. The V and J calls, along with clone size, are taken from TCRdb and not from the paper's own processing. This sample lists approximately 70,000 distinct CDR3 sequences; 10% to 15% were detected once. Roughly 7% of the sample lies in the top ten.

The data originate from a study of early T cells in non-severe SARS-CoV-2 infection (dated by TCRdb to the early 2020s). About the full investigation: Because TCR sequencing relied on bulk RNA taken from unsorted whole blood, pairing of alpha and beta chains was not possible. The paper as a whole reports these results and caveats: Matching against VDJdb was skewed toward anti-spike CD8 responses, likely underestimated virus-specific expansions, and missed private and CD4 specificities.

Set within a cohort of healthcare workers in London, UK, this nested case-control study involved weekly PCR testing of nasopharyngeal swabs along with blood sampling. Healthcare workers were recruited during the week of the UK lockdown, between 23 and 31 March 2020, and followed weekly for up to 16 weeks. This sequence was found in an adult who was a healthcare worker with PCR-confirmed SARS-CoV-2 infection or an uninfected control (not recorded which). Sequenced: whole blood. The chain employs TRBV6-2 or TRBV6-3 and TRBJ2-5; 7 bases in the junction line up with TRBD2. The sequenced DNA: TGTGCCAGCAGTTACCGGGGAGGGCGGGAGACCCAGTACTTC. It specifies CASSYRGGRETQYF.